These 25 T cell receptor beta chains originate from one sample sequenced in a study of blood T cells in healthy people across ages. A sample-barcoded 5' primer and a J-beta primer mix were used in a second PCR of about 6 to 12 cycles. TCRdb processed the 5' RACE reads anew with MiXCR; each CDR3 protein has one entry. This table has hundreds of thousands of distinct CDR3 sequences, roughly 44% appearing once. Sequencing was done on a sample of blood. These receptors came from a man in his fifties or sixties in good health.

This clonotype was recorded at least ten times. The chain recombines TRBV29-1 with TRBJ1-2; 7 nucleotides line up with TRBD1. CDR1 is SQVTM, CDR2 ANQGSEA, per germline. This CDR3 is 13 amino acids long. V dropped 7 bases and J dropped 4; count of bases not matched to a gene: 9. The CDR3 DNA reads TGCAGCGCCCTGGCAGGGGGGTCCTATGGCTACACCTTC. Translated: CSALAGGSYGYTF.

This clonotype has more than one count but fewer than ten. The genes are TRBV27 and TRBJ2-3; 12 nucleotides line up with TRBD2. From germline, CDR1 is MNHEY and CDR2 SMNVEV (reference sequence). The CDR3 is 18 residues long. V was pared by 5 bases and J by 3 bases, with 12 bases of the junction left unmatched. In DNA form, the CDR3 reads TGTGCCAGCAGTACGAGACTAGCGGGGGACTCTGGGACAGATACGCAGTATTTT. Its translation: CASSTRLAGDSGTDTQYF.

V and J are TRBV9 and TRBJ2-1, with 7 bases that match TRBD2. The germline CDR1 and CDR2 sequences are SGDLS and YYNGEE. CDR3 length: 15 residues. The trim removed 1 base at V and 9 bases at J, leaving 10 bases unmatched. The CDR3 loop reads CASSVLSGATVEQFF. CDR3 coding DNA: TGTGCCAGCAGCGTACTCAGCGGGGCCACGGTTGAGCAGTTCTTC.

The rearrangement joins TRBV25-1 to TRBJ2-5, with 7 bases identical to TRBD2. Germline lookup yields CDR1 MGHDK and CDR2 SYGVNS. This CDR3 has 15 residues. V dropped 0 bases and J dropped 11; count of bases not matched to a gene: 12. The CDR3 coding sequence is TGTGCCAGCAGTGAATACCAGGGTCCCATCGGGGGGCAGTACTTC. It encodes CASSEYQGPIGGQYF.

The chain links TRBV5-1 to TRBJ1-4, with D possibly TRBD1 on 6 matching bases. V dropped 4 bases and J dropped 6 bases, with 13 bases sitting between them. Germline lookup yields CDR1 SGHRS and CDR2 YFSETQ. CDR3 length: 14 amino acids. The CDR3 sequence: CASSPDREDEKLFF. The CDR3, as DNA: TGCGCCAGCAGCCCGGACAGAGAGGATGAAAAACTGTTTTTT.

The chain links TRBV4-2 to TRBJ2-1; TRBD2 matches at 10 bases. This CDR3 contains 17 residues. V lost 7 bases to trimming and J lost 2 bases; unmatched junction nucleotides: 11. The germline gives CDR1 LGHNA, CDR2 YNFKEQ. The CDR3 loop reads CASKAGGLLFPYNEQFF. The DNA for the CDR3 is TGTGCCAGCAAAGCGGGAGGGCTACTCTTCCCCTACAATGAGCAGTTCTTC.

The chain is built from TRBV7-9 and TRBJ2-1; 8 bases are shared with TRBD2. CDR3 size: 15 residues. In germline, CDR1 is SEHNR, CDR2 FQNEAQ (reference sequence). Trimming removed 3 bases from V and 7 bases from J; junction bases left unmatched: 8. CDR3 loop: CASSFSGATANEQFF. The CDR3 bases are TGTGCCAGCAGCTTTAGCGGGGCGACGGCTAATGAGCAGTTCTTC.

This clonotype was observed a single time. This chain joins TRBV5-6 and TRBJ1-6; perhaps TRBD1 as D (5 bases). Trimming took 7 bases from V and 0 from J, leaving 20 bases between them. This CDR3 is built from 18 residues. Per germline, CDR1 SGHDT and CDR2 YYEEEE. The CDR3 nucleotides are TGTGCCAGCCTCCGATCTTTCGGGGCGAGCTCCTATAATTCACCCCTCCACTTT. Its protein is CASLRSFGASSYNSPLHF. The whole variable domain, remainder taken from reference TRBV5-6 and TRBJ1-6, is DAGVTQSPTHLIKTRGQQVTLRCSPKSGHDTVSWYQQALGQGPQFIFQYYEEEERQRGNFPDRFSGHQFPNYSSELNVNALLLGDSALYLCASLRSFGASSYNSPLHFGNGTRLTVT.

The chain is built from TRBV12-3 or TRBV12-4 and TRBJ1-1; maybe TRBD1 (5 bases). V was cut by 6 bases and J by 6 bases, with 11 bases left in between. This CDR3 has 12 residues. The CDR3 nucleotides are TGTGCCAGCAGCGATCAGGGTCCTGAAGCTTTCTTT. Residues: CASSDQGPEAFF.

V gene TRBV5-1 combines with J gene TRBJ2-1, with D uncertain. The CDR3 is 13 residues long. The V gene lost 1 base and the J gene lost 3 bases, with 5 bases spanning the gap. Germline CDR1 and CDR2: SGHRS and YFSETQ. Here the CDR3 reads CASSLIDYNEQFF. As DNA, the CDR3 is TGCGCCAGCAGCTTGATAGACTACAATGAGCAGTTCTTC.

This clonotype has just a few counts. This chain joins TRBV20-1 and TRBJ2-1; 8 bases agree with TRBD2. V lost 3 bases, J lost 4 bases, and 8 bases stayed unmatched. The CDR3 loop spans 15 amino acids. The germline gives CDR1 DFQATT, CDR2 SNEGSKA (reference sequence). This CDR3 is CSASTGLGPYNEQFF. The DNA of the CDR3 is TGCAGTGCTAGTACGGGACTAGGGCCATACAATGAGCAGTTCTTC.

The rearrangement joins TRBV3-1 to TRBJ2-1; D not certain. The CDR3 is 13 amino acids. V lost 0 bases and J lost 9, with 9 bases in between. Germline lookup yields CDR1 LGHDT and CDR2 YNNKEL (reference sequence). The CDR3 loop is CASSQESWSEQFF. As DNA, the CDR3 is TGTGCCAGCAGCCAAGAATCCTGGTCTGAGCAGTTCTTC.

This chain links TRBV6-5 with TRBJ2-7; D call uncertain. The CDR3 consists of 15 residues. The V end lost 0 bases, the J end lost 7 bases, and 16 bases lay between the germline ends. Per the germline V gene, CDR1 is MNHEY and CDR2 is SVGAGI. The CDR3 protein is CASSYSHGRALEQYF. The CDR3 coding sequence is TGTGCCAGCAGTTACTCGCACGGACGGGCCTTGGAGCAGTACTTC.

V usage is TRBV28 and J usage is TRBJ2-5; TRBD1 aligns across 11 bases. This CDR3 contains 13 residues. V gave up 10 bases and J gave up 5 bases; unmatched junction bases: 6. Looked up from germline, CDR1 is MDHEN and CDR2 is SYDVKM. CDR3 amino acids: CATRTGGSETQYF. As DNA, the CDR3 is TGTGCCACCCGGACAGGGGGCAGTGAGACCCAGTACTTC.

This clonotype was picked up a small number of times. The rearrangement uses TRBV6-2 or TRBV6-3 and TRBJ2-2; TRBD2 matches 9 bases. The CDR3 spans 13 residues. Losses at the gene ends were 5 bases for V and 6 bases for J; bases not matched to a gene: 1. Germline V lookup: CDR1 MNHEY, CDR2 SVGEGT. DNA for the CDR3: TGTGCCAGCAGTAGGACTAGCGCCGGGGAGCTGTTTTTT. Residues: CASSRTSAGELFF.

The V gene is TRBV4-3, the J gene TRBJ2-2; maybe TRBD2 (5 bases). Per the germline V gene, CDR1 is LGHNA and CDR2 is YSLEER. V dropped 0 bases and J dropped 2 bases, with 10 bases sitting between them. CDR3 length: 16 residues. The CDR3, as DNA: TGCGCCAGCAGCCAAGAACCCGGGGTCAACACCGGGGAGCTGTTTTTT. Translation: CASSQEPGVNTGELFF.

This sequence joins TRBV11-3 and TRBJ2-7; D is unclear. V lost 3 bases, J lost 0 bases, and 12 bases lay in between. This CDR3 has 15 residues. Germline V gene sequence: CDR1 SGHNT, CDR2 YENEEA. Written as DNA, the CDR3 is TGTGCCAGCAGCTTGGGCCCCCATACCTCCTACGAGCAGTACTTC. This encodes CASSLGPHTSYEQYF.

The rearrangement links TRBV7-6 to TRBJ2-1, with a possible D match to TRBD1 (5 bases). CDR3 size: 17 residues. Trimming took off 1 base at V and 3 bases at J, with 16 bases between the two ends. CDR1 is SGHVS and CDR2 is FNYEAQ in the germline V gene. Written as DNA, the CDR3 is TGTGCCAGCAGCTTAGGTTCCGGGCAGGGCTACTACAATGAGCAGTTCTTC. Protein: CASSLGSGQGYYNEQFF.

The rearrangement joins TRBV20-1 to TRBJ2-7; D is possibly TRBD2 (6 bases). The CDR3 spans 16 residues. Between the trimmed V and J ends, which lost 2 bases and 7 bases, there was a span of 24 bases. From germline, CDR1 is DFQATT and CDR2 SNEGSKA (reference sequence). CDR3 amino acids: CSARTSSRGDFREQYF. The DNA for the CDR3 is TGCAGTGCTAGAACATCCTCGCGGGGAGACTTTAGGGAGCAGTACTTC.

This chain joins TRBV3-1 and TRBJ1-6; D possibly corresponds to TRBD1 (6 bases). Looked up from germline, CDR1 is LGHDT and CDR2 is YNNKEL (reference sequence). There are 17 residues in the CDR3. V shed 3 bases and J shed 3 bases, with 15 bases lying between them. The CDR3 nucleotides are TGTGCCAGCAGCCAGGAGGTGTGGACAGACTATAATTCACCCCTCCACTTT. It translates to CASSQEVWTDYNSPLHF.

The sample holds a few counts of this clonotype. V and J are TRBV11-2 and TRBJ2-5; D remains unclear. The CDR3 loop spans 13 amino acids. Germline lookup yields CDR1 SGHAT and CDR2 FQNNGV. Trimming took off 5 bases at V and 5 bases at J, with 12 bases between the two ends. The CDR3 reads CASSRNGDETQYF. CDR3 DNA: TGTGCCAGCAGCCGGAACGGCGACGAGACCCAGTACTTC.

The V call is TRBV3-1, the J call TRBJ2-3; D is possibly TRBD2 (6 bases). The CDR3 extends over 18 amino acids. The germline CDR1 and CDR2 sequences are LGHDT and YNNKEL (reference sequence). The V end was cut by 1 base, the J end by 1 base, with 18 bases between. The CDR3: CASSQVVRVGRRTDTQYF. DNA for the CDR3: TGTGCCAGCAGCCAAGTCGTTCGGGTGGGGAGGCGCACAGATACGCAGTATTTT.

The chain is built from TRBV19 and TRBJ1-5, with 8 bases aligning to TRBD1. Trimming took 3 bases from V and 4 from J; bases not matched to a gene: 5. Germline V gives CDR1 LNHDA, CDR2 SQIVND (reference sequence). This CDR3 contains 15 residues. CDR3 protein: CASSIGQGGNQPQHF. The DNA of the CDR3 is TGTGCCAGTAGTATTGGACAGGGTGGTAATCAGCCCCAGCATTTT.

Only a few counts were recorded for this clonotype. The chain carries TRBV13 and TRBJ2-7, with D maybe TRBD2 (5 bases). V dropped 5 bases and J dropped 2 bases, with 10 bases sitting between them. The CDR3 extends over 13 amino acids. Germline loops: CDR1 PRHDT, CDR2 FYEKMQ (reference sequence). The CDR3 protein is CASSRGSPYEQYF. The CDR3 nucleotides read TGTGCCAGCAGCCGAGGGAGTCCCTACGAGCAGTACTTC.

The CDR3 nucleotides read TGCGCCAGCAGTCGGGGACAGTTCTATGGCTACACCTTC. Translated: CASSRGQFYGYTF. V is TRBV10-2 and J is TRBJ1-2; TRBD1 aligns across 7 bases. CDR3 length: 13 residues. The germline V gene has CDR1 WSHSY and CDR2 SAAADI. V trimming: 5 bases; J trimming: 4 bases; junction bases outside the gene matches: 4.